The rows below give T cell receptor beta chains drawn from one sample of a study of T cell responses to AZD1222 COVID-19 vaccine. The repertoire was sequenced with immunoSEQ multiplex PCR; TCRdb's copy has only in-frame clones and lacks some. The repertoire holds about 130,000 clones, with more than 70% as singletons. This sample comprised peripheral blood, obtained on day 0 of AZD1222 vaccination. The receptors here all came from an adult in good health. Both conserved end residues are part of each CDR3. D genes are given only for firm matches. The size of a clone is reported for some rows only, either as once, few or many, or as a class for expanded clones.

CDR3 protein: CASSSSSGGIDTQYF
CDR3 DNA: TGTGCCAGCAGCTCCTCTAGCGGGGGTATAGATACGCAGTATTTT
clone size: few
D gene: TRBD2
V gene: TRBV7-3
CDR3 length: 15
J gene: TRBJ2-3

CDR3 protein: CASSPGGGTGELFF
CDR3 DNA: TGTGCCAGCAGCCCAGGGGGGGGCACCGGGGAGCTGTTTTTT
clone size: .
D gene: .
V gene: TRBV5-4
CDR3 length: 14
J gene: TRBJ2-2

CDR3 protein: CASSQPGQGRTEAFF
CDR3 DNA: TGCGCCAGCAGCCAACCGGGACAGGGACGTACTGAAGCTTTCTTT
clone size: .
D gene: TRBD1
V gene: TRBV4-1
CDR3 length: 15
J gene: TRBJ1-1

CDR3 protein: CASSLELAASNTGELFF
CDR3 DNA: TGCGCCAGCAGCTTGGAGTTAGCAGCGTCGAACACCGGGGAGCTGTTTTTT
clone size: .
D gene: .
V gene: TRBV5-1
CDR3 length: 17
J gene: TRBJ2-2

CDR3 protein: CASSQAASRRAFF
CDR3 DNA: TGTGCCAGCAGCCAGGCAGCGTCGCGGCGGGCTTTCTTT
clone size: .
D gene: .
V gene: TRBV14
CDR3 length: 13
J gene: TRBJ1-1

CDR3 protein: CASSPDIYGYTF
CDR3 DNA: TGTGCCAGCAGTCCAGACATCTATGGCTACACCTTC
clone size: .
D gene: .
V gene: TRBV12-3/TRBV12-4
CDR3 length: 12
J gene: TRBJ1-2

CDR3 protein: CASSPTGNTGELFF
CDR3 DNA: TGTGCCAGCAGCCCGACAGGGAACACCGGGGAGCTGTTTTTT
clone size: .
D gene: .
V gene: TRBV7-9
CDR3 length: 14
J gene: TRBJ2-2

CDR3 protein: CASSRWGGPSVGEQYF
CDR3 DNA: TGTGCCAGCAGTAGGTGGGGCGGCCCCTCGGTAGGGGAGCAGTACTTC
clone size: .
D gene: .
V gene: TRBV28
CDR3 length: 16
J gene: TRBJ2-7

CDR3 protein: CASSLVTSHQPQHF
CDR3 DNA: TGTGCCAGCAGTCTGGTCACGTCTCATCAGCCCCAGCATTTT
clone size: .
D gene: .
V gene: TRBV28
CDR3 length: 14
J gene: TRBJ1-5

CDR3 protein: CAWKTEAFF
CDR3 DNA: TGTGCCTGGAAGACTGAAGCTTTCTTT
clone size: .
D gene: .
V gene: TRBV30
CDR3 length: 9
J gene: TRBJ1-1

CDR3 protein: CAISEGERGPYEQYF
CDR3 DNA: TGTGCCATCAGTGAGGGTGAGAGGGGTCCCTACGAGCAGTACTTC
clone size: .
D gene: .
V gene: TRBV10-3
CDR3 length: 15
J gene: TRBJ2-7

CDR3 protein: CASSPMTSGYNEQFF
CDR3 DNA: TGCGCCAGCAGCCCGATGACTAGCGGATACAATGAGCAGTTCTTC
clone size: .
D gene: TRBD2
V gene: TRBV5-1
CDR3 length: 15
J gene: TRBJ2-1

CDR3 protein: CATSEGTQSQETQYF
CDR3 DNA: TGTGCCACCAGTGAAGGGACACAAAGTCAAGAGACCCAGTACTTC
clone size: .
D gene: .
V gene: TRBV24-1
CDR3 length: 15
J gene: TRBJ2-5

CDR3 protein: CASSEDGYNEQFF
CDR3 DNA: TGTGCCAGCAGCGAGGACGGTTACAATGAGCAGTTCTTC
clone size: .
D gene: .
V gene: TRBV5-4
CDR3 length: 13
J gene: TRBJ2-1

CDR3 protein: CAWSVKGQVYRQPQHF
CDR3 DNA: TGTGCCTGGAGTGTTAAGGGACAGGTTTACCGGCAGCCCCAGCATTTT
clone size: few
D gene: TRBD1
V gene: TRBV30
CDR3 length: 16
J gene: TRBJ1-5

CDR3 protein: CASSPIAGPGNTIYF
CDR3 DNA: TGTGCCAGCAGCCCGATTGCGGGGCCTGGAAACACCATATATTTT
clone size: few
D gene: .
V gene: TRBV7-9
CDR3 length: 15
J gene: TRBJ1-3

CDR3 protein: CASSLIEQGNSPLHF
CDR3 DNA: TGTGCCAGCAGCTTAATTGAACAGGGGAATTCACCCCTCCACTTT
clone size: once
D gene: TRBD1
V gene: TRBV11-3
CDR3 length: 15
J gene: TRBJ1-6

CDR3 protein: CASLGASTDTQYF
CDR3 DNA: TGTGCCAGCCTAGGGGCTAGCACAGATACGCAGTATTTT
clone size: .
D gene: .
V gene: TRBV2
CDR3 length: 13
J gene: TRBJ2-3

CDR3 protein: CASSFGQGIHEQYF
CDR3 DNA: TGTGCCAGCAGTTTTGGGCAGGGAATTCACGAGCAGTACTTC
clone size: .
D gene: .
V gene: TRBV7-9
CDR3 length: 14
J gene: TRBJ2-7

CDR3 protein: CASSAPGTSGYTF
CDR3 DNA: TGTGCCAGCAGCGCTCCCGGGACGAGTGGCTACACCTTC
clone size: .
D gene: .
V gene: TRBV28
CDR3 length: 13
J gene: TRBJ1-2

CDR3 protein: CASSVGTSAYSTDTQYF
CDR3 DNA: TGTGCCAGCAGCGTTGGGACTAGCGCTTATAGCACAGATACGCAGTATTTT
clone size: few
D gene: TRBD2
V gene: TRBV9
CDR3 length: 17
J gene: TRBJ2-3

CDR3 protein: CASSVGWAGQAKNIQYF
CDR3 DNA: TGTGCCAGCAGCGTAGGTTGGGCAGGGCAGGCCAAAAACATTCAGTACTTC
clone size: .
D gene: .
V gene: TRBV9
CDR3 length: 17
J gene: TRBJ2-4

CDR3 protein: CATSDADAYEQYF
CDR3 DNA: TGTGCCACCAGTGACGCGGACGCCTACGAGCAGTACTTC
clone size: few
D gene: .
V gene: TRBV24-1
CDR3 length: 13
J gene: TRBJ2-7

CDR3 protein: CAWARDTEAFF
CDR3 DNA: TGTGCCTGGGCCCGGGACACTGAAGCTTTCTTT
clone size: once
D gene: .
V gene: TRBV30
CDR3 length: 11
J gene: TRBJ1-1

CDR3 protein: CASSLVRVVQETQYF
CDR3 DNA: TGTGCCAGCAGTTTAGTGAGGGTGGTCCAAGAGACCCAGTACTTC
clone size: .
D gene: .
V gene: TRBV27
CDR3 length: 15
J gene: TRBJ2-5

CDR3 protein: CASSLGGATGSYEQYF
CDR3 DNA: TGCGCCAGCAGCCTTGGGGGGGCGACAGGGTCCTACGAGCAGTACTTC
clone size: once
D gene: .
V gene: TRBV4-3
CDR3 length: 16
J gene: TRBJ2-7

CDR3 protein: CASSRRNSGTGELFF
CDR3 DNA: TGTGCCAGCAGCCGACGGAATTCGGGCACCGGGGAGCTGTTTTTT
clone size: .
D gene: .
V gene: TRBV7-9
CDR3 length: 15
J gene: TRBJ2-2

CDR3 protein: CVTSRDPRIAGETQYF
CDR3 DNA: TGTGTCACCAGCAGAGATCCCCGAATAGCGGGAGAGACCCAGTACTTC
clone size: .
D gene: TRBD2
V gene: TRBV15
CDR3 length: 16
J gene: TRBJ2-5

CDR3 protein: CAIRDRLSTDTQYF
CDR3 DNA: TGTGCCATCAGGGACAGGCTTAGCACAGATACGCAGTATTTT
clone size: .
D gene: TRBD1
V gene: TRBV10-3
CDR3 length: 14
J gene: TRBJ2-3

CDR3 protein: CASSYSPRQAYGYTF
CDR3 DNA: TGTGCCAGCAGTTACTCCCCCCGACAGGCCTATGGCTACACCTTC
clone size: few
D gene: .
V gene: TRBV6-5
CDR3 length: 15
J gene: TRBJ1-2

CDR3 protein: CASNGWGQAVQETQYF
CDR3 DNA: TGTGCCAGCAACGGGTGGGGCCAGGCAGTACAAGAGACCCAGTACTTC
clone size: .
D gene: .
V gene: TRBV28
CDR3 length: 16
J gene: TRBJ2-5

CDR3 protein: CASSAAGAGANVLTF
CDR3 DNA: TGCGCCAGCAGCGCCGCGGGGGCTGGGGCCAACGTCCTGACTTTC
clone size: .
D gene: TRBD2
V gene: TRBV5-1
CDR3 length: 15
J gene: TRBJ2-6

CDR3 protein: CASSFSGKLFF
CDR3 DNA: TGTGCCAGTAGTTTTTCGGGGAAGCTGTTTTTT
clone size: .
D gene: .
V gene: TRBV19
CDR3 length: 11
J gene: TRBJ1-4

CDR3 protein: CSASKDGGRGVYGYTF
CDR3 DNA: TGCAGTGCTAGTAAGGATGGGGGTCGTGGGGTCTATGGCTACACCTTC
clone size: .
D gene: .
V gene: TRBV20-1
CDR3 length: 16
J gene: TRBJ1-2

CDR3 protein: CASSTSQQGARTDTQYF
CDR3 DNA: TGTGCCAGTAGTACCTCCCAACAGGGGGCGAGGACAGATACGCAGTATTTT
clone size: few
D gene: TRBD1
V gene: TRBV19
CDR3 length: 17
J gene: TRBJ2-3

CDR3 protein: CASTQGTGELFF
CDR3 DNA: TGTGCCAGCACACAGGGCACCGGGGAGCTGTTTTTT
clone size: .
D gene: .
V gene: TRBV6-5
CDR3 length: 12
J gene: TRBJ2-2

CDR3 protein: CASSLEGQGAISDEKLFF
CDR3 DNA: TGTGCCAGCAGCTTAGAGGGACAGGGGGCAATCTCGGATGAAAAACTGTTTTTT
clone size: .
D gene: TRBD1
V gene: TRBV7-2
CDR3 length: 18
J gene: TRBJ1-4

CDR3 protein: CASSLDRRTGGTNEQFF
CDR3 DNA: TGTGCCAGCAGCTTAGATCGTCGTACGGGAGGAACCAATGAGCAGTTCTTC
clone size: .
D gene: TRBD2
V gene: TRBV11-2
CDR3 length: 17
J gene: TRBJ2-1

CDR3 protein: CASSLFNQPQHF
CDR3 DNA: TGTGCCAGCAGCTTGTTTAATCAGCCCCAGCATTTT
clone size: .
D gene: .
V gene: TRBV5-6
CDR3 length: 12
J gene: TRBJ1-5

CDR3 protein: CASSFMETGGFYNSPLHF
CDR3 DNA: TGTGCCAGCAGCTTTATGGAGACAGGGGGTTTCTATAATTCACCCCTCCACTTT
clone size: .
D gene: TRBD1
V gene: TRBV5-4
CDR3 length: 18
J gene: TRBJ1-6

CDR3 protein: CASRGTGGDKNIQYF
CDR3 DNA: TGTGCCAGCAGGGGGACAGGAGGTGACAAAAACATTCAGTACTTC
clone size: .
D gene: TRBD1
V gene: TRBV28
CDR3 length: 15
J gene: TRBJ2-4

CDR3 protein: CSVGGTVAGLYF
CDR3 DNA: TGCAGCGTTGGGGGGACAGTCGCCGGGTTGTACTTC
clone size: .
D gene: TRBD1
V gene: TRBV29-1
CDR3 length: 12
J gene: TRBJ2-7

CDR3 protein: CSALPALGRPYEQYF
CDR3 DNA: TGCAGCGCCCTTCCCGCCCTCGGGCGCCCCTACGAGCAGTACTTC
clone size: .
D gene: .
V gene: TRBV29-1
CDR3 length: 15
J gene: TRBJ2-7

CDR3 protein: CASAAGTGTNQPQHF
CDR3 DNA: TGTGCCAGCGCAGCCGGGACAGGAACAAATCAGCCCCAGCATTTT
clone size: .
D gene: TRBD1
V gene: TRBV6-5
CDR3 length: 15
J gene: TRBJ1-5

CDR3 protein: CASSPRQRPEAFF
CDR3 DNA: TGTGCCAGCAGTCCCCGACAGCGCCCCGAAGCTTTCTTT
clone size: medium-sized
D gene: .
V gene: TRBV27
CDR3 length: 13
J gene: TRBJ1-1

CDR3 protein: CASSQRLASSYNEQFF
CDR3 DNA: TGTGCCAGCAGCCAGAGACTAGCGTCCTCCTACAATGAGCAGTTCTTC
clone size: .
D gene: TRBD2
V gene: TRBV3-1/TRBV3-2
CDR3 length: 16
J gene: TRBJ2-1

CDR3 protein: CASSPGPSYEQYF
CDR3 DNA: TGTGCCAGCAGCCCCGGGCCTTCCTACGAGCAGTACTTC
clone size: few
D gene: .
V gene: TRBV3-1/TRBV3-2
CDR3 length: 13
J gene: TRBJ2-7

CDR3 protein: CASSRGPRQGYGYTF
CDR3 DNA: TGTGCCAGCAGCCGCGGACCCCGACAGGGCTATGGCTACACCTTC
clone size: .
D gene: TRBD1
V gene: TRBV5-6
CDR3 length: 15
J gene: TRBJ1-2

CDR3 protein: CASSLAGGRDTQYF
CDR3 DNA: TGTGCCAGCAGCTTGGCCGGGGGGAGGGATACGCAGTATTTT
clone size: .
D gene: TRBD2
V gene: TRBV5-4
CDR3 length: 14
J gene: TRBJ2-3

CDR3 protein: CASSSRTGSYNEQFF
CDR3 DNA: TGTGCCAGCAGCTCCCGGACAGGGTCCTACAATGAGCAGTTCTTC
clone size: .
D gene: TRBD1
V gene: TRBV7-3
CDR3 length: 15
J gene: TRBJ2-1

CDR3 protein: CASGGQSNTEAFF
CDR3 DNA: TGTGCTAGTGGGGGACAGTCGAACACTGAAGCTTTCTTT
clone size: .
D gene: TRBD1
V gene: TRBV12-5
CDR3 length: 13
J gene: TRBJ1-1

CDR3 protein: CATSEPTGNYQETQYF
CDR3 DNA: TGTGCCACCAGTGAACCGACAGGCAATTACCAAGAGACCCAGTACTTC
clone size: .
D gene: .
V gene: TRBV24-1
CDR3 length: 16
J gene: TRBJ2-5